Following are 24 T cell receptor beta chains from one sample sequenced in a study of cytotoxic CD8 clonotypes in ibrutinib-treated CLL (dated by TCRdb to about 2021). This specimen's time point label, per the study, means: 20 to 25 months on ibrutinib. Libraries were made using the immunoSEQ multiplex PCR assay. Entries here come from immuneACCESS through TCRdb and include only in-frame sequences with V and J called. Some clones fail to appear in such tables; in the studies checked, an unresolved V gene covers under half of the shortfall, and the cause of the remainder is unknown. The sample yields tens of thousands of clones; roughly 69% were counted once. The top ten constitute approximately 50% of the sample. Material: PBMCs, obtained after 24 months of ibrutinib treatment. All receptors derive from a human donor with chronic lymphocytic leukemia.

The chain couples TRBV7-9 to TRBJ1-1, with D possibly TRBD1 on 5 matching bases. CDR1 and CDR2 from the germline V gene are SEHNR and FQNEAQ (reference sequence). Trimming pared 3 bases from V and 5 bases from J, leaving 13 bases between. CDR3 size: 14 residues. CDR3 sequence reads: CASSFSGARTEAFF. DNA of the CDR3: TGTGCCAGCAGCTTTAGCGGGGCACGGACTGAAGCTTTCTTT.

The CDR3 DNA reads as TGTGCCAGCAACTCACTTAACGTAGCTTTCTTT. Its translation is CASNSLNVAFF. The chain is built from TRBV7-9 and TRBJ1-1; D gene ambiguous. Trimming left V 7 bases short and J 10 bases short, with 13 bases between. CDR1 and CDR2 (germline): SEHNR, FQNEAQ (reference sequence). The CDR3 length is 11 residues.

V gene TRBV9 combines with J gene TRBJ2-2; no clear D gene. Germline values: CDR1 SGDLS, CDR2 YYNGEE. This CDR3 contains 12 residues. Between the trimmed V and J ends, which lost 0 bases and 7 bases, there was a span of 4 bases. CDR3 protein: CASSVDGGELFF. Here the CDR3 DNA reads TGTGCCAGCAGCGTAGATGGCGGGGAGCTGTTTTTT.

The chain is built from TRBV9 and TRBJ2-2, with D perhaps TRBD2 (7 bases). CDR3 size: 16 residues. Trimming took off 3 bases at V and 0 bases at J, with 12 bases between the two ends. In germline, CDR1 is SGDLS, CDR2 YYNGEE. The CDR3 protein is CASSEGGAANTGELFF. For the CDR3, the DNA is TGTGCCAGCAGCGAAGGGGGGGCCGCGAACACCGGGGAGCTGTTTTTT.

V usage is TRBV27 and J usage is TRBJ2-7; 8 nucleotides match TRBD1. Germline V gene sequence: CDR1 MNHEY, CDR2 SMNVEV (reference sequence). The CDR3 has 14 amino acids. J gave up 5 bases and V 8 bases, and 11 bases lay outside the gene matches. CDR3 region: CASAGQGGRHEQYF. The CDR3, as DNA: TGTGCCAGCGCCGGACAGGGCGGTAGGCACGAGCAGTACTTC.

As for this clone: The junction shows a germline mismatch at one end, possibly a read error. This rearrangement joins TRBV7-2 to TRBJ1-3; no definite D call. This CDR3 spans 12 amino acids. Germline V CDR1 and CDR2: SGHTA, FQGNSA. CDR3 region: CASSSPPNTIYF. The CDR3, as DNA: TGTGCCAGTAGCTCCCCGCCGAACACCATATATTTT.

The J gene is TRBJ2-7, the V gene TRBV27, with D perhaps matching TRBD1 or TRBD2 (7 bases each). Deletions cut 3 bases from V and 2 bases from J, with 11 bases between. CDR3 length: 14 residues. Germline V gives CDR1 MNHEY, CDR2 SMNVEV (reference sequence). The chain's CDR3 is CASSLGGGAYEQYF. CDR3 nucleotide sequence: TGTGCCAGCAGTTTGGGAGGGGGCGCCTACGAGCAGTACTTC.

The CDR3 protein is CASPEFQNTEAFF. The DNA of the CDR3 is TGTGCCAGTCCGGAGTTTCAAAACACTGAAGCTTTCTTT. The J gene is TRBJ1-1, the V gene TRBV6-1; no clear D. Deletions cut 9 bases from V and 2 bases from J, with 13 bases between. The CDR3 totals 13 residues. Germline lookup yields CDR1 MNHNS and CDR2 SASEGT.

J is TRBJ1-2 and V is TRBV9; no clear D gene. The V gene lost 3 bases and the J gene lost 10 bases, with 13 bases spanning the gap. The CDR3 spans 12 residues. Germline lookup yields CDR1 SGDLS and CDR2 YYNGEE. CDR3 in amino acids: CASSGEGRTYTF. In nucleotides, the CDR3 is TGTGCCAGCAGCGGGGAGGGTAGGACCTACACCTTC. The full variable domain, rest sourced from reference TRBV9 and TRBJ1-2, is DSGVTQTPKHLITATGQRVTLRCSPRSGDLSVYWYQQSLDQGLQFLIQYYNGEERAKGNILERFSAQQFPDLHSELNLSSLELGDSALYFCASSGEGRTYTFGSGTRLTVV.

The sample holds many counts of this clone. CDR3 DNA sequence: TGCGCCAGCAGCCCTGGGACCCTTGCCTACGAGCAGTACTTC. Its translation is CASSPGTLAYEQYF. The V and J genes are TRBV5-1 and TRBJ2-7; D may correspond to TRBD1 or TRBD2 (5 bases each). CDR3 length: 14 amino acids. The germline V gene has CDR1 SGHRS and CDR2 YFSETQ. V was cut by 4 bases and J by 2 bases, with 13 bases left in between.

This clone was counted between two and nine times. The chain carries TRBV5-4 and TRBJ2-7; tentative D call: TRBD1 (5 bases). In germline, CDR1 is SGHNT, CDR2 YYREEE (reference sequence). The V end lost 0 bases, the J end lost 6 bases, and 13 bases lay between the germline ends. This CDR3 spans 14 amino acids. The CDR3 DNA sequence: TGTGCCAGCAGCTTGGAGTGGCAGGGTAGCGAGCAGTACTTC. Translation: CASSLEWQGSEQYF.

The chain carries TRBV27 and TRBJ2-1, with TRBD1 matching 8 bases. The CDR3 runs to 15 residues. Germline V gene data show CDR1 as MNHEY and CDR2 as SMNVEV (reference sequence). V shed 5 bases, J shed 9 bases, and the junction held 12 bases outside the gene matches. The CDR3 is CASSPIGGGQVEQFF. Here the CDR3 DNA reads TGTGCCAGCAGTCCCATCGGTGGGGGACAGGTTGAGCAGTTCTTC.

This clone is deemed medium-sized (0.01 to 0.1%). This chain uses TRBV7-9 with TRBJ2-3; D gene ambiguous. Germline V gene data show CDR1 as SEHNR and CDR2 as FQNEAQ (reference sequence). The CDR3 spans 13 residues. V gave up 3 bases and J gave up 3 bases, with 7 bases separating them. The CDR3: CASSFVGTDTQYF. CDR3 nucleotide sequence: TGTGCCAGCAGCTTTGTAGGGACAGATACGCAGTATTTT.

The chain carries TRBV28 and TRBJ1-4; unclear D gene. The CDR3 runs to 13 residues. Deletions cut 1 base from V and 8 bases from J, with 8 bases between. CDR1 MDHEN and CDR2 SYDVKM come from the germline V gene. As DNA, the CDR3 is TGTGCCAGCAGTTTATCCACTAGGGAAAAACTGTTTTTT. Its protein is CASSLSTREKLFF.

The chain couples TRBV6-5 to TRBJ2-1, with D maybe TRBD2 (6 bases). The V gene lost 9 bases and the J gene lost 5 bases, with 14 bases spanning the gap. This CDR3 is built from 13 residues. Germline-derived CDR1 and CDR2 are MNHEY and SVGAGI. CDR3 nucleotides: TGTGCCAGTAGGCGCGGCGGGGACAATGAGCAGTTCTTC. Amino acid sequence: CASRRGGDNEQFF.

Here the CDR3 reads CASSRLTGEDGYTF. Written as DNA, the CDR3 is TGCGCCAGCAGCCGACTTACAGGGGAGGATGGCTACACCTTC. This chain connects TRBV4-3 to TRBJ1-2, with TRBD1 identical over 7 bases. The CDR3 length is 14 residues. Losses at the gene ends were 4 bases for V and 6 bases for J; bases not matched to a gene: 8. Germline V gene sequence: CDR1 LGHNA, CDR2 YSLEER.

CDR3 protein: CASSYAAGYETQYF. The CDR3 DNA reads TGTGCCAGCAGTTACGCGGCGGGGTACGAGACCCAGTACTTC. The rearrangement uses TRBV6-6 and TRBJ2-5, with D perhaps matching TRBD2 (6 bases). CDR1 and CDR2 from the germline V gene are MNHNY and SVGAGI (reference sequence). V lost 2 bases to trimming and J lost 5 bases, with 12 bases between them. The CDR3 is 14 residues long.

The chain couples TRBV6-5 to TRBJ1-2; D is undetermined. Germline V CDR1 and CDR2: MNHEY, SVGAGI. This CDR3 comprises 14 residues. Trimming shortened V by 3 bases and J by 3 bases, and 11 bases separated the two germline ends. CDR3 sequence (DNA): TGTGCCAGCAGTTATGGCAGGCGAGACTATGGCTACACCTTC. Protein product: CASSYGRRDYGYTF.

This clone appeared a single time. The chain joins TRBV27 to TRBJ1-5; D possibly corresponds to TRBD1 (6 bases). CDR3 length: 14 amino acids. Germline V lookup: CDR1 MNHEY, CDR2 SMNVEV (reference sequence). The V and J ends lost 6 bases and 2 bases respectively, with 11 bases between them. The CDR3 region is CASSSQGRNQPQHF. CDR3 nucleotide sequence: TGTGCCAGCAGCTCACAGGGACGCAATCAGCCCCAGCATTTT.

This clone ranks as medium-sized (0.01 to 0.1%). J is TRBJ2-3 and V is TRBV9, with a tentative D call TRBD2 (6 bases). V was clipped by 0 bases and J by 0 bases, with 8 bases between them. This CDR3 contains 15 residues. The germline CDR1 and CDR2 sequences are SGDLS and YYNGEE. The CDR3 sequence is CASSVASGSTDTQYF. The CDR3 DNA follows: TGTGCCAGCAGCGTAGCCAGCGGGAGCACAGATACGCAGTATTTT.

The V call is TRBV29-1, the J call TRBJ1-1, with D perhaps TRBD1 (5 bases). V gave up 0 bases and J gave up 10 bases, with 18 bases separating them. Per germline, CDR1 SQVTM and CDR2 ANQGSEA. This CDR3 has 14 amino acids. The DNA of the CDR3 is TGCAGCGTTGAAGAATTTCAGGGAAAGCAGGTAGCTTTCTTT. Its protein product is CSVEEFQGKQVAFF. The whole variable domain, filled in from reference TRBV29-1 and TRBJ1-1, reads SAVISQKPSRDICQRGTSLTIQCQVDSQVTMMFWYRQQPGQSLTLIATANQGSEATYESGFVIDKFPISRPNLTFSTLTVSNMSPEDSSIYLCSVEEFQGKQVAFFGQGTRLTVV.

This chain links TRBV5-6 with TRBJ2-7; no firm D call. Germline lookup yields CDR1 SGHDT and CDR2 YYEEEE. V was trimmed by 2 bases and J by 3 bases, leaving 6 bases between them. This CDR3 comprises 12 residues. CDR3 in amino acids: CASSFHSYEQYF. The CDR3 bases are TGTGCCAGCAGCTTTCACAGCTACGAGCAGTACTTC.

V is TRBV5-1 and J is TRBJ1-1, with 11 bases fitting TRBD1. Germline trimming cut 4 bases from V and 5 bases from J; bases unmatched to any gene: 4. The CDR3 has 14 residues. Germline CDR1 reads SGHRS; CDR2 reads YFSETQ. In nucleotides, the CDR3 is TGCGCCAGCAGCGGGACAGGGGGAAGAACTGAAGCTTTCTTT. Encoded protein: CASSGTGGRTEAFF.

V gene TRBV5-1 combines with J gene TRBJ2-1, with no clear D. Germline loops: CDR1 SGHRS, CDR2 YFSETQ. Trimming stripped 4 bases from V and 6 bases from J, with 11 bases between. This CDR3 spans 13 amino acids. The CDR3 reads CASSPPLGNEQFF. The CDR3 nucleotides read TGCGCCAGCAGCCCGCCACTGGGCAATGAGCAGTTCTTC.